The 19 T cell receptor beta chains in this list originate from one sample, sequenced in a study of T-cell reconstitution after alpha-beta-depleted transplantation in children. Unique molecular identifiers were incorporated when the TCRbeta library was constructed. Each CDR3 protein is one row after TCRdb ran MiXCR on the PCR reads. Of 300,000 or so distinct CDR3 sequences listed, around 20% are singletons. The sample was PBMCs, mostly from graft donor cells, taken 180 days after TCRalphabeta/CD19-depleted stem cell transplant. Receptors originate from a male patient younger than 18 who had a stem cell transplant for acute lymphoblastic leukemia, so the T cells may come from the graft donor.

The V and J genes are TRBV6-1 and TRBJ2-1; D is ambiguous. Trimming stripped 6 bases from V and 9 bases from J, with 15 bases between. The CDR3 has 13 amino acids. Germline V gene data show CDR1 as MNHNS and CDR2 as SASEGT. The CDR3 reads CASRRLAPGEQFF. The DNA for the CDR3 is TGTGCCAGCAGGCGGCTTGCACCCGGTGAGCAGTTCTTC.

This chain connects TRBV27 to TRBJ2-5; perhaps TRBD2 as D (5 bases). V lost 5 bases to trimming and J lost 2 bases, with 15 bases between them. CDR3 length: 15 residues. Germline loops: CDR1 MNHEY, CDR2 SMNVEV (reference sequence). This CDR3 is CASSPGPSGQETQYF. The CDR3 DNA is TGTGCCAGCAGTCCCGGGCCCTCGGGGCAAGAGACCCAGTACTTC.

The CDR3 loop is CASSTGHRTEQYF. The CDR3 DNA reads as TGTGCCAGCAGCACGGGACACCGTACGGAGCAGTACTTC. The J gene is TRBJ2-7, the V gene TRBV7-2; possibly TRBD1 for D (6 bases). Per germline, CDR1 SGHTA and CDR2 FQGNSA. The V end lost 5 bases, the J end lost 7 bases, and 15 bases lay between the germline ends. This CDR3 region has 13 residues.

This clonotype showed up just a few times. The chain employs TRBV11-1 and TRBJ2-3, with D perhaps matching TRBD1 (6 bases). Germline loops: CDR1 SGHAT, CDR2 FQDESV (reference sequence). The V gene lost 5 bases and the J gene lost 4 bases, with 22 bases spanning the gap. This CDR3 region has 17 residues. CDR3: CASSEWFRTDESDTQYF. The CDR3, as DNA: TGTGCCAGCAGCGAATGGTTCCGGACAGATGAATCAGATACGCAGTATTTT.

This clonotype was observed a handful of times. The CDR3 DNA reads as TGCAGTGCTAGAGATGGGCAGGGGGCCTACGAGCAGTACTTC. Translation: CSARDGQGAYEQYF. The J gene is TRBJ2-7, the V gene TRBV20-1; 7 bases are shared with TRBD1. Germline CDR1 reads DFQATT; CDR2 reads SNEGSKA (reference sequence). The CDR3 consists of 14 residues. The junction had 4 bases not matched to a gene; V was cut back by 0 bases and J by 2 bases.

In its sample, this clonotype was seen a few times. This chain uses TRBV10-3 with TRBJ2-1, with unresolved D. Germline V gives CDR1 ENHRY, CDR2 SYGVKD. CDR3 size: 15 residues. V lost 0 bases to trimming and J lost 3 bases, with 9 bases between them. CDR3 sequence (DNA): TGTGCCATCAGTGAGTCGGGAATTAGCTACAATGAGCAGTTCTTC. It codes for CAISESGISYNEQFF.

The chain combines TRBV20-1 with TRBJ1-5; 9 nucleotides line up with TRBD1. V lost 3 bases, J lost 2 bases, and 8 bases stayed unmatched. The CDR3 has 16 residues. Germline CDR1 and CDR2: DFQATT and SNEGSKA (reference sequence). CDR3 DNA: TGCAGTGCTAGGGTTACAGGGGGCAGGGGCAATCAGCCCCAGCATTTT. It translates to CSARVTGGRGNQPQHF.

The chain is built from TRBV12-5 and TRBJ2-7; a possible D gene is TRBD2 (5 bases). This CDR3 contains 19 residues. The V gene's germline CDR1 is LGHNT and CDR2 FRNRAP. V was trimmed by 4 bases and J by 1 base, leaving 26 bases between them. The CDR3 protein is CASGSPGLAHPTRSYEQYF. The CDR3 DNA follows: TGTGCTAGTGGTTCCCCCGGGCTAGCCCACCCAACGAGGTCCTACGAGCAGTACTTC.

CDR3 amino acids: CAISEVANTGELFF. The CDR3 DNA sequence: TGTGCCATCAGTGAGGTGGCAAACACCGGGGAGCTGTTTTTT. The chain has TRBV10-3 and TRBJ2-2; D gene uncertain. The V gene lost 2 bases and the J gene lost 2 bases, with 6 bases spanning the gap. The CDR3 spans 14 residues. CDR1 and CDR2 from the germline V gene are ENHRY and SYGVKD.

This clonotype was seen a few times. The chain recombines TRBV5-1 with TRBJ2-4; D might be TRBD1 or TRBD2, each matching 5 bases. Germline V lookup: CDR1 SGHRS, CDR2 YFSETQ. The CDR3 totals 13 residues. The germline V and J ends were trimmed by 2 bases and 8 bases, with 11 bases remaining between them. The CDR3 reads CASSFGGSDIQYF. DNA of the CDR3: TGCGCCAGCAGCTTTGGGGGATCGGACATTCAGTACTTC. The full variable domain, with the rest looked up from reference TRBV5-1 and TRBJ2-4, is KAGVTQTPRYLIKTRGQQVTLSCSPISGHRSVSWYQQTPGQGLQFLFEYFSETQRNKGNFPGRFSGRQFSNSRSEMNVSTLELGDSALYLCASSFGGSDIQYFGAGTRLSVL.

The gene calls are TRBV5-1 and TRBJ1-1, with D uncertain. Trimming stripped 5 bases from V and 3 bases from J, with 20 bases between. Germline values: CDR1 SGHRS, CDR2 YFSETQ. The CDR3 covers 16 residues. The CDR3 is CASREGFRRADTEAFF. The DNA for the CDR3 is TGCGCCAGCAGAGAGGGTTTTCGGAGGGCGGACACTGAAGCTTTCTTT.

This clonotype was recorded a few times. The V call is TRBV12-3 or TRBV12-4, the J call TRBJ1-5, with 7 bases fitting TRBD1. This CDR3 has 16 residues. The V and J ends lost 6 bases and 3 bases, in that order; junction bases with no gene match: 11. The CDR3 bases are TGTGCCAGCAGCTCCAGGACAGGCCTATTCAATCAGCCCCAGCATTTT. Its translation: CASSSRTGLFNQPQHF.

DNA of the CDR3: TGTGCCAGCGGTCCCGGGAGCAATCAGCCCCAGCATTTT. It translates to CASGPGSNQPQHF. V and J are TRBV2 and TRBJ1-5; the D is unclear. Germline loops: CDR1 SNHLY, CDR2 FYNNEI. The CDR3 totals 13 residues. Trimming left V 8 bases short and J 1 base short, with 9 bases between.

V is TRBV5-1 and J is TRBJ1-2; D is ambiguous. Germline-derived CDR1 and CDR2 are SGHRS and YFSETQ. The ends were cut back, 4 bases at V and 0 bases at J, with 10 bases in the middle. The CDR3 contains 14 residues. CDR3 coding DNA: TGCGCCAGCAGCCCCGGGTGGTCTAACTATGGCTACACCTTC. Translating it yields CASSPGWSNYGYTF.

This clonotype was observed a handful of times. The CDR3 reads CASSRDLIMNTEAFF. The CDR3 bases are TGTGCCAGCAGCCGGGACCTGATCATGAACACTGAAGCTTTCTTT. V is TRBV5-8 and J is TRBJ1-1; D might be TRBD1 (5 bases). CDR3 length: 15 residues. V was cut by 4 bases and J by 0 bases, with 13 bases left in between. The germline V gene has CDR1 SGHTS and CDR2 YDEGEE.

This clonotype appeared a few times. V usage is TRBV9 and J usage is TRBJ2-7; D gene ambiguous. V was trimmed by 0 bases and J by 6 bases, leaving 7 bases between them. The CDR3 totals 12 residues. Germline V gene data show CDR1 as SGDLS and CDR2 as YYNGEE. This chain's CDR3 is CASSVEFGEQYF. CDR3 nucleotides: TGTGCCAGCAGCGTAGAGTTTGGCGAGCAGTACTTC.

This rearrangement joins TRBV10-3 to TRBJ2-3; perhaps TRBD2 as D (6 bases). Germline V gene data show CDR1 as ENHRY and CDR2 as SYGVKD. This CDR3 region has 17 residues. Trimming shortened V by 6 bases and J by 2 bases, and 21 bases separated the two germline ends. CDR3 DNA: TGTGCCATCAGGAAAGCGGGTAGTCCGCTTTCCACAGATACGCAGTATTTT. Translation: CAIRKAGSPLSTDTQYF.

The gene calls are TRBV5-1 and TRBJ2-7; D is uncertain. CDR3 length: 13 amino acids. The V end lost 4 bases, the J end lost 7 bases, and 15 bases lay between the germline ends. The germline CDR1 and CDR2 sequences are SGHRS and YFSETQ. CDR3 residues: CASSPQSGWEQYF. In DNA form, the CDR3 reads TGCGCCAGCAGCCCCCAATCTGGGTGGGAGCAGTACTTC.

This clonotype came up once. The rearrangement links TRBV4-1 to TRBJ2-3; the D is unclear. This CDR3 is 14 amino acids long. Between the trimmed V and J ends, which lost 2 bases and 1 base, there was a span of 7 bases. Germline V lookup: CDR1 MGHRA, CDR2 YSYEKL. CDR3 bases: TGCGCCAGCAGCCAAAATTGGGGCACAGATACGCAGTATTTT. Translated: CASSQNWGTDTQYF.